The entry below describes one T cell receptor beta chain. Following RNA extraction, reverse transcription yielded cDNA that acted as the sequencing template. Clones were read by immunoSEQ multiplex PCR, and TCRdb kept only the in-frame ones, dropping some. In the table there are hundreds of thousands of clones, under 80% of which are singletons. These data belong to a study of CD8+ T cells in alopecia areata. In the study overall: Oral tofacitinib (5 to 10 mg twice daily) was administered to treated patients.

V shed 7 bases, J shed 5 bases, and the junction held 5 bases outside the gene matches. The germline CDR1 and CDR2 sequences are SQVTM and ANQGSEA. CDR3 size: 13 residues. The sequenced sample was CD4+ T cells sorted from blood, obtained at week 0. The sequence was obtained from a human donor with alopecia areata. V gene TRBV29-1 combines with J gene TRBJ2-1; 10 nucleotides agree with TRBD2. Here the CDR3 reads CSAGLAVNNEQFF. CDR3 bases: TGCAGCGCAGGACTAGCGGTGAACAATGAGCAGTTCTTC.